Shown below are 21 T cell receptor beta chains from a single sample sequenced in a study of blood T cell repertoires in COVID-19. This table comes from immunoSEQ multiplex PCR, and its TCRdb copy is limited to in-frame clones, with some not included. Of about 200,000 clones in the sample, over 60% are singletons; the top ten hold 5.5% to 7%. The sample taken for sequencing was peripheral blood. All receptors derive from a woman aged 65 to 85 with acute or convalescent COVID-19.

This chain links TRBV3-1 (or the pseudogene TRBV3-2) with TRBJ2-7; TRBD2 matches at 7 bases. Germline values: CDR1 LGHDT, CDR2 YNNKEL (reference sequence). The V gene end was trimmed by 1 base and the J gene end by 2 bases; junction bases not matched to a gene: 8. The CDR3 is 16 residues long. The CDR3 is CASSQGASGGPYEQYF. The CDR3 nucleotides are TGTGCCAGCAGCCAAGGGGCTAGCGGAGGGCCCTACGAGCAGTACTTC.

The chain employs TRBV6-1 and TRBJ2-3; D remains unclear. Germline assignment: CDR1 MNHNS and CDR2 SASEGT. V was cut by 3 bases and J by 7 bases, with 11 bases left in between. The CDR3 is 13 amino acids. CDR3 protein: CASSENDFYTQYF. DNA for the CDR3: TGTGCCAGCAGTGAGAACGACTTTTATACGCAGTATTTT.

V and J are TRBV10-3 and TRBJ2-1; 8 nucleotides agree with TRBD2. This CDR3 has 15 amino acids. V trimming: 6 bases; J trimming: 8 bases; junction bases outside the gene matches: 12. CDR1 and CDR2 (germline): ENHRY, SYGVKD. The CDR3 region has the DNA TGTGCCATCAGGGGGACTGCCAGCGGGAGCCATGAGCAGTTCTTC. This sequence encodes CAIRGTASGSHEQFF.

The chain combines TRBV5-3 with TRBJ2-2; 10 nucleotides match TRBD2. TRBV5-3 is noted as an ORF with a role that remains uncertain. J was trimmed by 1 base and V by 0 bases; bases with no gene match: 15. This CDR3 has 21 amino acids. CDR3 amino acids: CARSLVLARTSGTLNTGELFF. The CDR3 DNA reads as TGTGCCAGAAGCTTGGTATTAGCCCGGACTAGCGGAACTCTGAACACCGGGGAGCTGTTTTTT.

The chain employs TRBV5-1 and TRBJ1-3; D is unclear. V lost 4 bases and J 0 bases, leaving 8 bases between the germline ends. The CDR3 is 14 residues long. The germline CDR1 and CDR2 sequences are SGHRS and YFSETQ. The DNA for the CDR3 is TGCGCCAGCAGCCCAAAAGCCTCTGGAAACACCATATATTTT. Translating it yields CASSPKASGNTIYF.

The chain has TRBV4-2 and TRBJ2-1; 12 bases match TRBD2. Germline values: CDR1 LGHNA, CDR2 YNFKEQ. After removal of 0 bases from V and 7 bases from J, the junction contained 4 bases not matched to a gene. This CDR3 contains 16 residues. CDR3 sequence (DNA): TGTGCCAGCAGCCAAGAACTAGCGGGAGGTGTTAATGAGCAGTTCTTC. Protein sequence: CASSQELAGGVNEQFF.

The V and J genes are TRBV5-1 and TRBJ1-6, with a weak D call TRBD1 (5 bases). V was cut by 0 bases and J by 8 bases, with 9 bases left in between. Germline values: CDR1 SGHRS, CDR2 YFSETQ. This CDR3 has 14 residues. CDR3 loop: CASSLGGRDSPLHF. The DNA for the CDR3 is TGCGCCAGCAGCTTGGGGGGGAGGGATTCACCCCTCCACTTT.

Remarks on this clone: The germline gene is not matched at one end of the junction; a read error may be the cause. The same CDR3 can be traced to other DNA sequences in this sample. The chain uses TRBV2 and TRBJ2-5; TRBD1 is a possible D gene (5 bases). Germline V gene data show CDR1 as SNHLY and CDR2 as FYNNEI. The CDR3 runs 14 residues. The DNA for the CDR3 is TGTGCCAGCAGGGGGCCTTGGGTCCAAGAGACTCAGTACTTC. Protein: CASRGPWVQETQYF.

The chain is built from TRBV27 and TRBJ1-5; D uncertain. The V gene lost 5 bases and the J gene lost 4 bases, with 6 bases spanning the gap. This CDR3 spans 12 amino acids. Germline V gene lookup returns CDR1 MNHEY and CDR2 SMNVEV (reference sequence). Here the CDR3 DNA reads TGTGCCAGCAGTCCTAGAAATCAGCCCCAGCATTTT. As protein: CASSPRNQPQHF.

This chain joins TRBV19 and TRBJ1-6; D might be TRBD1 (5 bases). Germline V CDR1 and CDR2: LNHDA, SQIVND (reference sequence). V was clipped by 7 bases and J by 4 bases, with 14 bases between them. This CDR3 spans 15 amino acids. The CDR3 nucleotides read TGTGCCAGTACCGCCCCGGGACTGTATAATTCACCCCTCCACTTT. Its translation: CASTAPGLYNSPLHF.

The rearrangement joins TRBV13 to TRBJ1-6; the match to TRBD1 covers 8 bases. The germline V gene has CDR1 PRHDT and CDR2 FYEKMQ (reference sequence). V was clipped by 5 bases and J by 8 bases; unmatched bases: 5. The CDR3 sequence is 14 residues long. The CDR3 bases are TGTGCCAGCAGCCGTGACAGGGGTGATTCACCCCTCCACTTT. It yields the protein CASSRDRGDSPLHF.

This chain connects TRBV4-1 to TRBJ1-5, with 9 bases aligning to TRBD1. This CDR3 is built from 14 residues. The germline CDR1 and CDR2 sequences are MGHRA and YSYEKL. V shed 6 bases, J shed 5 bases, and the junction held 5 bases outside the gene matches. CDR3 residues: CASSLDRGDQPQHF. CDR3 DNA: TGCGCCAGCAGTTTAGACAGGGGGGATCAGCCCCAGCATTTT.

This chain uses TRBV18 with TRBJ1-1; 7 nucleotides match TRBD1. Germline V gene data show CDR1 as KGHSH and CDR2 as LQKENI. The CDR3 runs 14 residues. The J segment lost 5 bases and the V segment lost 5 bases, leaving 8 bases of the junction unmatched. The CDR3 region has the DNA TGTGCCAGCTCAATTTCGACAGGGAGTACTGAAGCTTTCTTT. Amino acids: CASSISTGSTEAFF.

V is TRBV19 and J is TRBJ2-7; TRBD2 might be the D (6 bases). The CDR3 totals 14 residues. CDR1 and CDR2 (germline): LNHDA, SQIVND (reference sequence). Trimming removed 5 bases at V and 5 bases at J, with 16 bases between. CDR3 sequence reads: CASSDAGIFNEQYF. The CDR3 DNA follows: TGTGCCAGTAGTGACGCGGGAATTTTCAACGAGCAGTACTTC.

The chain joins TRBV4-1 to TRBJ2-1, with D possibly matching TRBD2 (6 bases). The CDR3 extends over 16 amino acids. Germline CDR1 and CDR2: MGHRA and YSYEKL. Deletions cut 0 bases from V and 1 base from J, with 10 bases between. The CDR3 is CASSQDVGGSYNEQFF. The CDR3 region has the DNA TGCGCCAGCAGCCAAGACGTGGGAGGTTCCTACAATGAGCAGTTCTTC.

The chain joins TRBV7-2 to TRBJ2-3; unclear D gene. This CDR3 spans 12 amino acids. Germline assignment: CDR1 SGHTA and CDR2 FQGNSA. The V end lost 6 bases, the J end lost 4 bases, and 8 bases lay between the germline ends. CDR3 residues: CASRLTPDTQYF. CDR3 nucleotide sequence: TGTGCCAGCAGACTTACGCCAGATACGCAGTATTTT.

This clone was counted only a few times. The chain uses TRBV20-1 and TRBJ2-7; no clear D gene. The V gene's germline CDR1 is DFQATT and CDR2 SNEGSKA (reference sequence). The CDR3 sequence is 11 residues long. Trimming left V 6 bases short and J 4 bases short, with 10 bases between. Here the CDR3 reads CSAVDKYEQYF. The CDR3 nucleotides read TGCAGTGCCGTCGACAAATACGAGCAGTACTTC.

The chain joins TRBV28 to TRBJ1-4; D is undetermined. The CDR3 loop spans 13 amino acids. Germline V gene data show CDR1 as MDHEN and CDR2 as SYDVKM. Trimming shortened V by 8 bases and J by 8 bases, and 15 bases separated the two germline ends. The CDR3 DNA reads as TGTGCCAGCCGCTTCCCGGGTGTCGAAAAACTGTTTTTT. As protein: CASRFPGVEKLFF. The complete variable domain, with remaining parts taken from reference TRBV28 and TRBJ1-4, reads DVKVTQSSRYLVKRTGEKVFLECVQDMDHENMFWYRQDPGLGLRLIYFSYDVKMKEKGDIPEGYSVSREKKERFSLILESASTNQTSMYLCASRFPGVEKLFFGSGTQLSVL.

The CDR3 DNA is TGCGCCAGCAGCTTGGAGTCGGGGAGCACAGATACGCAGTATTTT. Its translation is CASSLESGSTDTQYF. The chain combines TRBV5-1 with TRBJ2-3; possible D gene TRBD2, 5 bases. There are 15 residues in the CDR3. The V end lost 0 bases, the J end lost 0 bases, and 8 bases lay between the germline ends. CDR1 and CDR2 (germline): SGHRS, YFSETQ.

The chain has TRBV19 and TRBJ1-2; 8 nucleotides align to TRBD1. The CDR3 has 15 amino acids. Germline V gives CDR1 LNHDA, CDR2 SQIVND (reference sequence). Trimming removed 6 bases from V and 0 bases from J; junction bases left unmatched: 6. CDR3 bases: TGTGCCAGTAGACCTATGACAGGGGCTAACTATGGCTACACCTTC. As protein: CASRPMTGANYGYTF. Looking up the rest from reference TRBV19 and TRBJ1-2 gives the full variable domain: DGGITQSPKYLFRKEGQNVTLSCEQNLNHDAMYWYRQDPGQGLRLIYYSQIVNDFQKGDIAEGYSVSREKKESFPLTVTSAQKNPTAFYLCASRPMTGANYGYTFGSGTRLTVV.

Only a few counts were recorded for this clone. This rearrangement joins TRBV28 to TRBJ2-7; perhaps TRBD2 as D (6 bases). Germline values: CDR1 MDHEN, CDR2 SYDVKM. The CDR3 totals 16 residues. V lost 7 bases to trimming and J lost 0 bases, with 19 bases between them. Here the CDR3 reads CASNNAGRWTSYEQYF. The CDR3 DNA is TGTGCCAGCAACAACGCGGGGAGGTGGACCTCCTACGAGCAGTACTTC.